This T cell receptor (beta chain) was documented in a study of cytomegalovirus exposure and HLA in healthy donors. The PCR made use of 60 Vbeta and 13 Jbeta primers. The method was immunoSEQ multiplex PCR; TCRdb's version includes in-frame clones alone and lacks a portion of them. The table has some 120,000 clones, around 80% seen once. This clone has just one count. The CDR3 is 20 residues long. This chain links TRBV21-1 with TRBJ1-6; the table's TRBD1 call for D was not verified on the DNA. TRBV21-1 is tagged as a pseudogene. The receptor was derived from a man aged 25-40 years in good health and CMV-seropositive. Sequenced material: PBMCs. For the CDR3, the DNA is TGTGCCAGCAGCCTCCGGGACAGGGGCCTCTTTAGGTCCTATAATTCACCCCTCCACTTT. Translation: CASSLRDRGLFRSYNSPLHF.